The rows below give T cell receptor beta chains drawn from one sample of a study of Graves' ophthalmopathy and Graves' hyperthyroidism. TCRdb passed the multiplex PCR reads through MiXCR, listing each CDR3 protein once. The sample includes about 210,000 distinct CDR3 sequences, less than 30% of them seen just once. The sequenced sample consisted of peripheral blood. Every receptor here comes from a man aged 45-65 years with Graves' ophthalmopathy. Each CDR3 is given with its conserved first and last residue. A D gene is named only where the DNA matches it firmly. Rows give clone size only sometimes, using once, few, many, or a class for an expanded clone.

many,TRBV11-2,TRBJ2-5,TRBD1,CASSSLSTGSQETQYF,TGTGCCAGCAGCTCGTTGTCGACAGGGAGCCAAGAGACCCAGTACTTC
many,TRBV29-1,TRBJ1-2,TRBD1,CSVEEGGREYGYTF,TGCAGCGTTGAAGAAGGGGGCAGGGAGTATGGCTACACCTTC
many,TRBV3-1,TRBJ2-5,TRBD2,CASSRGTSGSETQYF,TGTGCCAGCAGCCGGGGGACTAGCGGGAGTGAGACCCAGTACTTC
many,TRBV20-1,TRBJ2-5,TRBD2,CSARDLGTTLYQETQYF,TGCAGTGCTAGAGATCTAGGGACTACACTGTACCAAGAGACCCAGTACTTC
.,TRBV28,TRBJ1-1,.,CASSSTEGEAFF,TGTGCCAGCAGTTCGACTGAAGGCGAGGCTTTCTTT
many,TRBV29-1,TRBJ2-2,TRBD2,CSVFWASGNHGELFF,TGCAGCGTGTTTTGGGCTAGCGGGAATCACGGGGAGCTGTTTTTT
many,TRBV5-1,TRBJ1-1,.,CASSLGPGLVDTEAFF,TGCGCCAGCAGCTTGGGGCCGGGACTGGTCGACACTGAAGCTTTCTTT
many,TRBV11-3,TRBJ1-1,.,CASKEVQDTEAFF,TGTGCCAGCAAGGAGGTTCAAGACACTGAAGCTTTCTTT
many,TRBV4-1,TRBJ2-2,.,CASSHALGTMDTGELFF,TGCGCCAGCAGCCACGCCCTAGGGACAATGGACACCGGGGAGCTGTTTTTT
many,TRBV20-1,TRBJ1-3,.,CSARDDRNTIYF,TGCAGTGCTAGGGACGACAGAAACACCATATATTTT
many,TRBV27,TRBJ2-7,TRBD1,CASSRSTGGSSYEQYF,TGTGCCAGCAGTCGTTCCACAGGGGGGAGCTCCTACGAGCAGTACTTC
.,TRBV6-2/TRBV6-3,TRBJ2-7,TRBD1,CATSRTGGTLHEQYF,TGTGCCACCTCCCGGACAGGGGGAACCCTGCACGAGCAGTACTTC
many,TRBV27,TRBJ2-7,.,CASSITDVSPYEQYF,TGTGCCAGCAGTATAACAGACGTGAGCCCCTACGAGCAGTACTTC
many,TRBV7-2,TRBJ2-5,TRBD2,CASSLAAGAAGGGQETQYF,TGTGCCAGCAGCTTAGCGGCGGGGGCAGCGGGAGGTGGGCAAGAGACCCAGTACTTC
many,TRBV5-1,TRBJ2-2,.,CASSLGFANTGELFF,TGCGCCAGCAGCTTGGGGTTCGCGAACACCGGGGAGCTGTTTTTT
.,TRBV12-3/TRBV12-4,TRBJ2-5,.,CASSLQGPRETQYF,TGTGCCAGCAGTTTGCAGGGGCCGCGGGAGACCCAGTACTTC
once,TRBV6-5,TRBJ1-1,.,CASSYSSGRNTEAFF,TGTGCCAGCAGTTACTCATCGGGTCGGAACACTGAAGCTTTCTTT
many,TRBV6-5,TRBJ2-7,TRBD1,CASSTRDRGNEQYF,TGTGCCAGCAGTACCCGGGACAGGGGCAACGAGCAGTACTTC
many,TRBV27,TRBJ2-6,.,CASSFNSGANVLTF,TGTGCCAGCAGTTTCAACTCTGGGGCCAACGTCCTGACTTTC
many,TRBV6-5,TRBJ2-2,TRBD2,CASNPLAANTGELFF,TGTGCCAGCAACCCACTAGCGGCGAACACCGGGGAGCTGTTTTTT
many,TRBV7-9,TRBJ2-5,.,CASSPFGAEVQETQYF,TGTGCCAGCAGCCCCTTTGGGGCGGAAGTTCAAGAGACCCAGTACTTC
many,TRBV12-3/TRBV12-4,TRBJ2-5,.,CASTGRISETQYF,TGTGCCAGCACCGGACGGATCTCGGAGACCCAGTACTTC
.,TRBV30,TRBJ2-5,.,CAWSAGAKETQYF,TGTGCCTGGAGTGCGGGGGCTAAGGAGACCCAGTACTTC
.,TRBV11-1,TRBJ2-5,TRBD2,CATSRLAGAETQYF,TGTGCCACCTCGCGGCTAGCGGGAGCGGAGACCCAGTACTTC
many,TRBV7-2,TRBJ2-5,.,CASSLGIQETQYF,TGTGCCAGCAGCTTAGGGATCCAAGAGACCCAGTACTTC
.,TRBV7-6,TRBJ2-5,.,CASSFRQGGGQETQYF,TGTGCCAGCAGCTTCCGACAGGGCGGAGGGCAAGAGACCCAGTACTTC
many,TRBV12-3/TRBV12-4,TRBJ1-2,.,CASSLGGGAGYTF,TGTGCCAGCAGTTTAGGGGGGGGTGCTGGCTACACCTTC
many,TRBV11-2,TRBJ2-3,TRBD2,CASSLEPAGAQYF,TGTGCCAGCAGCTTAGAACCAGCGGGGGCGCAGTATTTT
few,TRBV12-3/TRBV12-4,TRBJ1-1,TRBD1,CASSVDRGLNTEAFF,TGTGCCAGCAGTGTGGACAGGGGATTGAACACTGAAGCTTTCTTT
many,TRBV2,TRBJ2-7,.,CASGTSRTEQYF,TGTGCCAGTGGCACCTCAAGAACGGAGCAGTACTTC
.,TRBV5-1,TRBJ2-2,TRBD1,CASSDQQGAGGELFF,TGCGCCAGCAGCGATCAACAGGGGGCCGGCGGGGAGCTGTTTTTT
.,TRBV18,TRBJ1-2,.,CASSDVRADYGYTF,TGTGCCAGCTCCGATGTCAGGGCGGACTATGGCTACACCTTC
.,TRBV6-1,TRBJ1-1,.,CASSQISGFVTVEAFF,TGTGCCAGCAGCCAAATAAGTGGGTTTGTGACAGTTGAAGCTTTCTTT
.,TRBV28,TRBJ1-1,.,CAAMRQRHLNTEAFF,TGTGCCGCAATGCGTCAACGACACCTGAACACTGAAGCTTTCTTT
many,TRBV5-1,TRBJ2-5,TRBD2,CATKTSGSDETQYF,TGCGCCACCAAGACTAGCGGGAGTGACGAGACCCAGTACTTC
.,TRBV6-2/TRBV6-3,TRBJ2-7,.,CASRDLGRDDSYEQYF,TGTGCCAGCAGAGACCTAGGGCGGGATGACTCCTACGAGCAGTACTTC
.,TRBV28,TRBJ2-7,.,CATLTADSSYEQYF,TGTGCCACCCTTACCGCGGATAGCTCCTACGAGCAGTACTTC